The 24 T cell receptor beta chains below all came from one sample that was sequenced in a study of cytomegalovirus exposure and HLA in healthy donors. This PCR relied on a set of 60 Vbeta primers and 13 Jbeta primers. Assay used: immunoSEQ multiplex PCR; TCRdb lists only in-frame clones, some missing. The sample contains over 130,000 clones, approximately 70% of which appear only once. Sequences were obtained from PBMCs. Receptor source: a woman under 40 in good health and CMV-seronegative.

V usage is TRBV4-2 and J usage is TRBJ2-2, with 9 bases matching TRBD1. The CDR3 consists of 17 residues. The germline V gene has CDR1 LGHNA and CDR2 YNFKEQ. Trimming cost V 1 base and J 2 bases; bases outside gene matches: 5. The CDR3 reads CASSQVGTGTNTGELFF. In DNA form, the CDR3 reads TGTGCCAGCAGCCAAGTGGGGACAGGGACAAACACCGGGGAGCTGTTTTTT.

The chain carries TRBV6-5 and TRBJ2-5; D might be TRBD1 (6 bases). The CDR3 extends over 13 amino acids. The germline gives CDR1 MNHEY, CDR2 SVGAGI. Trimming removed 1 base at V and 4 bases at J, with 7 bases between. The CDR3 loop is CASSYLGGETQYF. The CDR3 DNA is TGTGCCAGCAGTTACTTAGGGGGAGAGACCCAGTACTTC.

The chain carries TRBV9 and TRBJ2-5, with 7 bases matching TRBD1. CDR3 length: 16 amino acids. The germline gives CDR1 SGDLS, CDR2 YYNGEE. V lost 0 bases and J lost 5; bases outside the gene matches: 10. The CDR3 spells CASSVAAQGLWETQYF. Written as DNA, the CDR3 is TGTGCCAGCAGCGTAGCGGCACAGGGGCTTTGGGAGACCCAGTACTTC.

The CDR3 region has the DNA TGTGCCAGCAGCGTTGACAGGGTCAGCTACAATGAGCAGTTCTTC. It is translated as CASSVDRVSYNEQFF. The rearrangement joins TRBV11-2 to TRBJ2-1, with 7 bases identical to TRBD1. Germline CDR1 and CDR2: SGHAT and FQNNGV. The J segment lost 3 bases and the V segment lost 5 bases, leaving 7 bases of the junction unmatched. This CDR3 is built from 15 residues.

The V gene is TRBV4-1, the J gene TRBJ1-6, with D perhaps TRBD1 (5 bases). CDR1 and CDR2 (germline): MGHRA, YSYEKL. This CDR3 spans 18 amino acids. The V and J ends lost 6 bases and 4 bases respectively, with 22 bases between them. The CDR3 region has the DNA TGCGCCAGCAGTATAGAAGGGCAGGGCGAAGAATATAATTCACCCCTCCACTTT. Protein: CASSIEGQGEEYNSPLHF.

The gene calls are TRBV2 and TRBJ2-1, with TRBD2 identical over 7 bases. The CDR3 is 16 amino acids. The ends lost 2 bases at V and 4 bases at J; junction bases unmatched: 8. Per germline, CDR1 SNHLY and CDR2 FYNNEI. Here the CDR3 DNA reads TGTGCCAGCAGTGAAAGGGCTAGCGGAAATTACAATGAGCAGTTCTTC. Its translation: CASSERASGNYNEQFF.

This chain's CDR3 is CAISETGTGNTGELFF. The CDR3 DNA reads as TGTGCCATCAGTGAGACCGGGACAGGAAACACCGGGGAGCTGTTTTTT. The V and J genes are TRBV10-3 and TRBJ2-2; 8 nucleotides match TRBD1. Trimming at V came to 2 bases and at J to 2 bases, leaving 4 bases not matched to a gene. The CDR3 runs to 16 residues. Germline V gene lookup returns CDR1 ENHRY and CDR2 SYGVKD.

This clone has a handful of counts. The chain joins TRBV28 to TRBJ2-1; a weak D match, TRBD1 (5 bases). The ends were cut back, 5 bases at V and 5 bases at J, with 13 bases in the middle. This CDR3 is built from 14 residues. CDR1 is MDHEN, CDR2 SYDVKM, per germline. The CDR3 is CASSTPKGHNEQFF. In nucleotides, the CDR3 is TGTGCCAGCAGTACCCCCAAGGGGCACAATGAGCAGTTCTTC.

The V gene is TRBV18, the J gene TRBJ1-5; TRBD1 is a possible D gene (6 bases). V lost 4 bases to trimming and J lost 4 bases, with 8 bases between them. The CDR3 runs 13 residues. Per the germline V gene, CDR1 is KGHSH and CDR2 is LQKENI. The CDR3 loop is CASSRGQNQPQHF. The DNA for the CDR3 is TGTGCCAGCTCACGTGGACAGAATCAGCCCCAGCATTTT.

This clone was observed a single time. The gene calls are TRBV5-1 and TRBJ1-1, with 7 nucleotides matching TRBD1. This CDR3 has 15 residues. Germline V lookup: CDR1 SGHRS, CDR2 YFSETQ. V was clipped by 4 bases and J by 5 bases; unmatched bases: 11. CDR3 protein: CASSNSTGAGTEAFF. CDR3 DNA: TGCGCCAGCAGCAATAGTACAGGGGCGGGGACTGAAGCTTTCTTT.

This clone was picked up one time. This chain links TRBV28 with TRBJ1-3; D ambiguous. Per the germline V gene, CDR1 is MDHEN and CDR2 is SYDVKM. V lost 3 bases to trimming and J lost 2 bases, with 5 bases between them. The CDR3 is 13 residues long. The CDR3 loop is CASSFYTGNTIYF. Written as DNA, the CDR3 is TGTGCCAGCAGTTTCTATACTGGAAACACCATATATTTT.

In its sample, this clone was seen a few times. The rearrangement links TRBV29-1 to TRBJ1-1; tentatively, D is TRBD1 (6 bases). V was pared by 4 bases and J by 1 base, with 16 bases between. This CDR3 contains 15 residues. CDR1 is SQVTM and CDR2 is ANQGSEA in the germline V gene. The DNA of the CDR3 is TGCAGCGTTGGCCGTGGGACACCAGGGAACACTGAAGCTTTCTTT. Translating it yields CSVGRGTPGNTEAFF.

The chain employs TRBV10-1 and TRBJ2-5; 7 positions match TRBD1. Unmatched junction bases numbered 20, after V lost 0 bases and J lost 4 bases. Germline CDR1 is WNHNN and CDR2 is SYGVQD (reference sequence). This CDR3 region has 20 residues. CDR3: CASSESKVRTGLTPGETQYF. For the CDR3, the DNA is TGCGCCAGCAGTGAGTCGAAAGTGCGGACAGGTTTAACTCCCGGAGAGACCCAGTACTTC.

The chain is built from TRBV27 and TRBJ2-5; 11 bases map to TRBD1. Unmatched junction bases numbered 9, after V lost 2 bases and J lost 4 bases. CDR1 MNHEY and CDR2 SMNVEV come from the germline V gene (reference sequence). CDR3 length: 17 amino acids. The CDR3 sequence: CASSLRTGGKSGETQYF. The CDR3, as DNA: TGTGCCAGCAGTTTACGGACAGGGGGCAAGTCAGGAGAGACCCAGTACTTC.

This clone turned up a few times. This chain joins TRBV5-8 and TRBJ1-1; possible D gene TRBD1, 6 bases. This CDR3 has 18 amino acids. The V gene's germline CDR1 is SGHTS and CDR2 YDEGEE. Trimming took 5 bases from V and 4 from J, leaving 27 bases between them. CDR3 in DNA: TGTGCCAGCAGATACTTTTCCGGGACCGATGAAGGGGGCACTGAAGCTTTCTTT. It yields the protein CASRYFSGTDEGGTEAFF.

This sequence joins TRBV7-9 and TRBJ2-3; TRBD1 is a possible D gene (6 bases). Germline loops: CDR1 SEHNR, CDR2 FQNEAQ (reference sequence). The CDR3 length is 14 residues. Trimming pared 3 bases from V and 2 bases from J, leaving 9 bases between. Here the CDR3 reads CASSFGTTTDTQYF. CDR3 nucleotide sequence: TGTGCCAGCAGCTTTGGGACAACCACAGATACGCAGTATTTT.

The V and J genes are TRBV6-1 and TRBJ2-3, with TRBD1 matching over 12 bases. V gave up 4 bases and J gave up 7 bases; unmatched junction bases: 9. Per germline, CDR1 MNHNS and CDR2 SASEGT. The CDR3 length is 16 residues. The CDR3 loop is CASSAPGTGGANTQYF. DNA of the CDR3: TGTGCCAGCAGTGCCCCCGGGACAGGGGGCGCGAATACGCAGTATTTT.

The rearrangement links TRBV5-1 to TRBJ2-3; a weak D match, TRBD1 (5 bases). This CDR3 contains 15 residues. V was trimmed by 6 bases and J by 0 bases, leaving 14 bases between them. Per germline, CDR1 SGHRS and CDR2 YFSETQ. CDR3 region: CASNLLDISTDTQYF. The CDR3 bases are TGCGCCAGCAACCTATTGGACATTAGCACAGATACGCAGTATTTT.

The chain couples TRBV6-5 to TRBJ2-1; 8 bases agree with TRBD1. Trimming removed 6 bases from V and 3 bases from J; junction bases left unmatched: 7. From germline, CDR1 is MNHEY and CDR2 SVGAGI. This CDR3 has 15 residues. The CDR3 DNA is TGTGCCAGCAGGAGGCCGGGACAGGTCTACAATGAGCAGTTCTTC. Its protein is CASRRPGQVYNEQFF.

The rearrangement links TRBV7-8 to TRBJ2-7; the D gene is possibly TRBD1 (5 bases). The ends were cut back, 5 bases at V and 0 bases at J, with 14 bases in the middle. The CDR3 consists of 15 residues. The germline CDR1 and CDR2 sequences are SGHVS and FQNEAQ. The CDR3: CASSAGAAISYEQYV. The CDR3 nucleotides read TGTGCCAGCAGCGCTGGGGCAGCTATCTCCTACGAGCAGTACGTC.

This sequence joins TRBV6-4 and TRBJ2-1; 12 nucleotides agree with TRBD2. The germline V gene has CDR1 MRHNA and CDR2 SNTAGT. Trimming cost V 2 bases and J 6 bases; bases outside gene matches: 5. The CDR3 runs to 16 residues. The CDR3 nucleotides are TGTGCCAGCAGTGACAAAGGGACTAGCGGGTTCAATGAGCAGTTCTTC. As protein: CASSDKGTSGFNEQFF.

The chain couples TRBV27 to TRBJ2-5; 8 bases match TRBD1. Germline values: CDR1 MNHEY, CDR2 SMNVEV (reference sequence). Trimming took 2 bases from V and 5 from J; bases not matched to a gene: 7. The CDR3 length is 15 residues. CDR3 nucleotide sequence: TGTGCCAGCAGTTTAAGGACAGGGATACGGGAGACCCAGTACTTC. It codes for CASSLRTGIRETQYF.

The chain uses TRBV6-1 and TRBJ1-5; 7 bases agree with TRBD1. With 8 bases clipped from V and 2 bases from J, the junction kept 9 bases outside the gene matches. Germline V gives CDR1 MNHNS, CDR2 SASEGT. The length of the CDR3 is 15 residues. The DNA for the CDR3 is TGTGCCAGCTCGAGACAGGGCATCGGCAATCAGCCCCAGCATTTT. It translates to CASSRQGIGNQPQHF.

This chain connects TRBV6-1 to TRBJ1-4; maybe TRBD1 (5 bases). CDR1 and CDR2 (germline): MNHNS, SASEGT. V shed 3 bases and J shed 1 base, with 12 bases lying between them. This CDR3 has 16 amino acids. The CDR3 coding sequence is TGTGCCAGCAGTGACGGACAACTCCTAACTAATGAAAAACTGTTTTTT. Translating gives CASSDGQLLTNEKLFF.